This TCR beta chain was sequenced for a study of blood T cells in healthy people across ages (dated by TCRdb to between 2014 and 2017). The study in broad terms: In model experiments, roughly one uniquely barcoded TCR beta cDNA molecule per two T cells was captured by template switching. Age-related changes in TCR beta repertoire diversity were measured in the study by deep sequencing normalized with unique cDNA molecular identifiers. Donors were grouped into four age groups: young (average approximately 16 years), middle-aged (less than 40), aged (about 60) and long-lived (82). To avoid experimental bias, donors of different ages were randomly spread across the sequencing lanes. Two additional independent replicas of 1 million unique cDNA reads from the same blood draw were analyzed for two donors (one aged 18 to 30 and one aged 80 or older). General findings and caveats noted by the study authors: Compared with the aged group, more naive CD4+ T cells, fewer expanded clones and increased TCR diversity were shown by the long-lived group, suggesting age selection. Observed TCR beta diversity per million T cells fell roughly linearly with age, and a significant reduction was already apparent by age roughly 40. Estimates of total diversity based on one million sequenced T cells were considered lower bounds and underestimates. Since profiling was done on bulk unsorted PBMCs, naive and antigen-experienced compartments could not be conclusively compared. There was a strong correlation between observed TCR beta diversity and the percentage of naive T cells measured by flow cytometry. Donor CMV infection status was unknown, potentially confounding age-related changes in expanded clonotypes.

V is shortened by 4 bases, J by 2 bases, and the region joining them spans 11 bases. Per the germline V gene, MGHRA is the CDR1 and YSYEKL is the CDR2. The CDR3 runs 14 amino acids, cysteine and phenylalanine included. Kept here is only the CDR3 DNA, which spans 42 bases and is read in frame from base 1. Systemically healthy Caucasian individuals from Russia, over 30 in total and aged about 6 to 90 years, were included as donors. Approximately 9 milliliters of peripheral blood were collected from each donor into EDTA-treated Vacutainer tubes. Ficoll-Paque density-gradient centrifugation was used to isolate PBMCs, with at least 7 million per sample. Total RNA, at least 6 micrograms per sample, was extracted from PBMCs with Trizol reagent. For every donor, flow cytometry on a PBMC aliquot measured the percentage of naive CD45RAhigh/CD27high T cells. This clonotype was counted only a few times. Its antigen is still unknown. No much larger clonotype is one base removed from it; base qualities were not supplied.

Library preparation employed 5' RACE. Data came from an Illumina HiSeq 2500. The second PCR ran for about 6 to 12 cycles and used a J-beta primer mix along with a sample-barcoded 5' primer. A template-switch 5' adaptor carrying 12 random nucleotides introduced a unique molecular identifier onto each TCR beta cDNA molecule. At least 3 million CDR3-containing paired-end reads were obtained from each sample. First-strand cDNA was synthesized from all RNA with the Mint cDNA synthesis kit, primed by a TRBC-specific oligonucleotide. Following uracil-DNA glycosylase treatment, a first 18-cycle PCR with universal primers M1SS and BC2_uni_R was performed on all cDNA. The study's own analysis went as follows. For normalization, 1 million high-quality reads were randomly selected from each sample, with every read carrying a distinct molecular identifier. Reads with shared molecular identifiers were discarded instead of being binned into consensus sequences. MiTCR, set to a Q25 quality threshold and the strictest error-elimination algorithm, was used for CDR3 identification, clonotype clustering and error correction. A nonparametric unseen species model using Euler transformation provided a lower-bound estimate of total TCR beta diversity. TCRdb reprocessing: public reads trimmed at Q25 with fastp, clones called with MiXCR, in-frame beta chains kept. Entries that share a CDR3 protein sequence are merged under the most common genes and DNA. For this entry, the V and J calls and clone size follow TCRdb and not the study's own pipeline. This sample lists over a million distinct CDR3 sequences; under 55% were detected once. The top ten constitute about 4% of the sample.

The V gene is TRBV4-1 and the J gene is TRBJ1-2; no D segment can be confidently identified. The sample comprised blood. The sequence came from a young woman in good health. The CDR3 here reads CASSRQRTNYGYTF. The nucleotide sequence is TGCGCCAGCAGCCGACAACGGACGAACTATGGCTACACCTTC.